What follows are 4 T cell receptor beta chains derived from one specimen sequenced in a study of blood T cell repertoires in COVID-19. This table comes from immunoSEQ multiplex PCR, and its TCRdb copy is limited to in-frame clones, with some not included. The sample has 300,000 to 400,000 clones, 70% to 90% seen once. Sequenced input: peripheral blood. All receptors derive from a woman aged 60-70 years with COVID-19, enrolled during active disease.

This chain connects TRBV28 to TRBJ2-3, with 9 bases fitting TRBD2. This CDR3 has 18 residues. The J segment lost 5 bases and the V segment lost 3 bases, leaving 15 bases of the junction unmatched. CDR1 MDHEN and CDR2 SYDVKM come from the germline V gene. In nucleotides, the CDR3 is TGTGCCAGCAGTTTGATTACTAGCGGGTTCCGGGAAGGAGATACGCAGTATTTT. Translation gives CASSLITSGFREGDTQYF.

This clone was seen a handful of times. The DNA for the CDR3 is TGTGCCAGCAGTACACTAGCGGGGGATTCGGGGGAGCTGTTTTTT. It is translated as CASSTLAGDSGELFF. The rearrangement links TRBV6-6 to TRBJ2-2; 11 positions match TRBD2. The germline V gene has CDR1 MNHNY and CDR2 SVGAGI (reference sequence). V lost 5 bases to trimming and J lost 8 bases; unmatched junction nucleotides: 7. The CDR3 extends over 15 amino acids.

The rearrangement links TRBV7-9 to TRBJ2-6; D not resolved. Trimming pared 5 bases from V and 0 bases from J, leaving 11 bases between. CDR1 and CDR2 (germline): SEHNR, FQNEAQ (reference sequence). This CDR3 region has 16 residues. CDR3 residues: CASSQIGPSGANVLTF. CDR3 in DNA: TGTGCCAGCAGCCAAATTGGCCCCTCTGGGGCCAACGTCCTGACTTTC.

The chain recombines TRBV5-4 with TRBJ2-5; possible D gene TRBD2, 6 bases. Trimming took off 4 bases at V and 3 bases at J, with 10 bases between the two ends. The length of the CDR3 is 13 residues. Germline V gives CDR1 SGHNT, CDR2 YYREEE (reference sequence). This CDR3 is CASSPWGEETQYF. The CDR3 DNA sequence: TGTGCCAGCAGCCCTTGGGGGGAAGAGACCCAGTACTTC.